These T cell receptor beta chains were read from a single sample in a study of siplizumab effects on memory and regulatory T cells. Method: immunoSEQ multiplex PCR; TCRdb's copy keeps in-frame clones and lacks some. The table lists approximately 94,000 clones, 91% of them singletons, with about 0.15% in the top ten. Input material: CD4+ T cells sorted from blood. Receptors were obtained from a human donor in good health. CDR3s leave out the opening cysteine and the closing phenylalanine or tryptophan.

>TRBJ2-1|TRBV2
ATGTSGSAYNEQF
>TRBJ2-3|TRBV6-5
ASRKGGLITDTQY
>TRBJ2-1|TRBV4-3
ASSQDTRVGNEQF
>TRBJ2-2|TRBV11-3
ASSLGPLQGGTGELF
>TRBJ2-3|TRBV5-1
ASSLEGTDTQY
>TRBJ2-5|TRBV9
ASSVGGLAVQETQY
>TRBJ2-7|TRBV5-6
ASSWLGLGEQY
>TRBJ1-6|TRBV28
ASSLIAPGQLNSPLH
>TRBJ1-5|TRBV10-2
ASSGGLDQPQH
>TRBJ1-2|TRBV9
ASSARDKHNYGYT
>TRBJ2-7|TRBV11-3
ASSSSGTAYEQY
>TRBJ1-2|TRBV30
AWKGIRGYT
>TRBJ2-3|TRBV7-7
ASSADRGVAQY
>TRBJ1-2|TRBV7-2
ASSLIAGGSNYGYT
>TRBJ1-3|TRBV6-1
ASQNTGLGGNTIY
>TRBJ2-3|TRBV11-2
ASSASGTGADTQY
>TRBJ2-5|TRBV25-1
ASSESSGGRETQY
>TRBJ1-1|TRBV19
ASSIRGGEAF
>TRBJ2-1|TRBV19
ASSSLTSGFSYNEQF
>TRBJ1-6|TRBV4-3
ASSQVGGGNHNSPLH
>TRBJ1-5|TRBV7-6
ASSSGTSNQPQH
>TRBJ2-4|TRBV18
ASSPQGAAKNIQY
>TRBJ2-7|TRBV5-6
ASSLVGVYYEQY
>TRBJ1-2|TRBV6-6
ASKQQGATNYGYT
>TRBJ1-1|TRBV11-2
ASSYTYRGDTEAF
>TRBJ2-1|TRBV5-6
ASSRPGGTNEQF
>TRBJ2-6|TRBV5-1
ASSSTPSGANVLT
>TRBJ2-3|TRBV9
ASSVGLQGTDTQY
>TRBJ1-4|TRBV6-1
ASSESATGREKLF
>TRBJ2-2|TRBV28
ASTLEGGSNTGELF
>TRBJ2-7|TRBV7-9
ASSPFIYEQY
>TRBJ1-4|TRBV19
ASTPVGEIFEKLF
>TRBJ2-3|TRBV27
ASGWDTQY
>TRBJ2-2|TRBV10-3
AISDRGGNGGGYTGELF
>TRBJ1-4|TRBV29-1
SVATQVRKEKLF
>TRBJ1-1|TRBV2
ASSELAFTEAF
>TRBJ1-1|TRBV11-2
ASSLTGTNTEAF
>TRBJ1-4|TRBV30
AWSAAGRNIEKLF
>TRBJ1-3|TRBV4-3
ASSQQGIGNTIY
>TRBJ1-2|TRBV5-1
ASSLDGQPSGYT
>TRBJ1-4|TRBV6-5
ASGGGYATNEKLF
>TRBJ1-4|TRBV5-1
ASSLLPNTNEKLF
>TRBJ1-4|TRBV7-9
ASSPGTGGNEKLF
>-|TRBV7-6
ASSLVDGVRSEQY
>TRBJ1-1|TRBV10-3
AISEGAGAGFNTEAF
>TRBJ1-6|TRBV7-6
ASSLQQTNSPLH